The 19 T cell receptor beta chains below were found in one sample sequenced in a study of blood T cell repertoires in COVID-19. Produced via immunoSEQ multiplex PCR; TCRdb's table is partial and in-frame only. Of more than 150,000 clones in the sample, 70% to 90% were seen once. What was sequenced was peripheral blood. These receptors all come from a man in his fifties with active or convalescent COVID-19.

The rearrangement links TRBV29-1 to TRBJ1-6; D may be TRBD1 (5 bases). The V gene lost 7 bases and the J gene lost 10 bases, with 14 bases spanning the gap. Germline CDR1 is SQVTM and CDR2 is ANQGSEA. This CDR3 has 12 residues. The CDR3 spells CSGGDPGSPLHF. The CDR3 coding sequence is TGCAGCGGCGGCGATCCAGGGTCACCCCTCCACTTT.

This chain links TRBV27 with TRBJ2-3; D is perhaps TRBD2 (6 bases). Trimming took off 0 bases at V and 0 bases at J, with 10 bases between the two ends. CDR3 length equals 16 residues. The germline CDR1 and CDR2 sequences are MNHEY and SMNVEV (reference sequence). The CDR3 DNA is TGTGCCAGCAGTTTATCACCCCGGGGGAGCACAGATACGCAGTATTTT. Translated: CASSLSPRGSTDTQYF.

This rearrangement joins TRBV6-5 to TRBJ1-3, with 9 bases identical to TRBD1. V lost 9 bases to trimming and J lost 1 base; unmatched junction nucleotides: 7. The length of the CDR3 is 15 residues. Germline CDR1 is MNHEY and CDR2 is SVGAGI. Here the CDR3 reads CASAPGQGSGNTIYF. For the CDR3, the DNA is TGTGCCAGTGCACCGGGACAGGGATCTGGAAACACCATATATTTT.

This clone has more than one count but fewer than ten. This chain links TRBV10-3 with TRBJ2-3; D is possibly TRBD1 (6 bases). The V gene's germline CDR1 is ENHRY and CDR2 SYGVKD. V gave up 10 bases and J gave up 5 bases, with 13 bases separating them. The CDR3 is made up of 12 amino acids. CDR3 loop: CATHQGRDTQYF. The DNA of the CDR3 is TGTGCCACGCACCAGGGGAGAGATACGCAGTATTTT.

The CDR3 sequence is CATSTAGTGLKSYGYTF. The CDR3 coding sequence is TGTGCCACCTCCACGGCGGGGACAGGATTGAAGAGCTATGGCTACACCTTC. The chain carries TRBV15 and TRBJ1-2; 8 positions agree with TRBD1. Germline V gene lookup returns CDR1 LNHNV and CDR2 YYDKDF (reference sequence). The trim removed 8 bases at V and 4 bases at J, leaving 18 bases unmatched. The CDR3 is 17 amino acids.

The chain employs TRBV28 and TRBJ2-7, with 9 positions matching TRBD1. The V gene end was trimmed by 2 bases and the J gene end by 4 bases; junction bases not matched to a gene: 3. In germline, CDR1 is MDHEN, CDR2 SYDVKM. The length of the CDR3 is 14 residues. CDR3 in DNA: TGTGCCAGCAGTTTAGGGACAGGGCCATACGAGCAGTACTTC. This encodes CASSLGTGPYEQYF.

The chain uses TRBV6-5 and TRBJ1-6; 12 nucleotides line up with TRBD1. This CDR3 region has 14 residues. The V gene end was trimmed by 4 bases and the J gene end by 9 bases; junction bases not matched to a gene: 1. The germline V gene encodes CDR1 MNHEY and CDR2 SVGAGI. In nucleotides, the CDR3 is TGTGCCAGCAGTTCGGGACAGGGGGCTTCACCCCTCCACTTT. Translating gives CASSSGQGASPLHF.

The J gene is TRBJ1-1, the V gene TRBV27; D is perhaps TRBD1 (5 bases). This CDR3 has 14 residues. V lost 7 bases, J lost 1 base, and 13 bases lay in between. From germline, CDR1 is MNHEY and CDR2 SMNVEV (reference sequence). The CDR3 is CASIASQGNTEAFF. The CDR3, as DNA: TGTGCCAGCATTGCCTCGCAGGGGAACACTGAAGCTTTCTTT.

The chain employs TRBV21-1 and TRBJ2-7; the listed D gene, TRBD2, was not tested against the DNA. TRBV21-1 corresponds to a pseudogene. This CDR3 spans 13 amino acids. The CDR3 reads CASSRPGEGEQYF. The CDR3 coding sequence is TGTGCCAGCAGCAGGCCAGGGGAGGGCGAGCAGTACTTC.

This rearrangement joins TRBV19 to TRBJ1-1, with 7 positions matching TRBD1. Trimming at V came to 5 bases and at J to 6 bases, leaving 6 bases not matched to a gene. The CDR3 spans 13 residues. The germline gives CDR1 LNHDA, CDR2 SQIVND (reference sequence). The CDR3 protein is CASSLQGFAEAFF. Written as DNA, the CDR3 is TGTGCCAGTAGTTTACAGGGGTTCGCTGAAGCTTTCTTT.

The chain combines TRBV11-2 with TRBJ1-2; 8 positions match TRBD1. Losses at the gene ends were 1 base for V and 5 bases for J; bases not matched to a gene: 3. CDR3 size: 14 residues. Germline CDR1 reads SGHAT; CDR2 reads FQNNGV. The CDR3 region is CASSLGTGLYGYTF. For the CDR3, the DNA is TGTGCCAGCAGCTTAGGGACAGGGCTATATGGCTACACCTTC.

The genes are TRBV12-3 or TRBV12-4 and TRBJ1-1; D gene unclear. This CDR3 has 13 amino acids. V lost 0 bases, J lost 3 bases, and 5 bases lay in between. The CDR3 sequence: CASSLAVDTEAFF. The DNA of the CDR3 is TGTGCCAGCAGTTTAGCGGTAGACACTGAAGCTTTCTTT.

The chain links TRBV28 to TRBJ2-3; 9 nucleotides line up with TRBD1. The J segment lost 1 base and the V segment lost 7 bases, leaving 6 bases of the junction unmatched. This CDR3 is 15 amino acids long. The germline CDR1 and CDR2 sequences are MDHEN and SYDVKM. CDR3 coding DNA: TGTGCCAGCATGAAAAGGACAGGGGGCACAGATACGCAGTATTTT. It specifies CASMKRTGGTDTQYF.

This clone was found a few times. The V call is TRBV10-1, the J call TRBJ2-1; 16 nucleotides agree with TRBD2. Per germline, CDR1 WNHNN and CDR2 SYGVQD (reference sequence). This CDR3 has 18 residues. With 6 bases clipped from V and 7 bases from J, the junction kept 12 bases outside the gene matches. CDR3 loop: CASRPGTSGRASGNEQFF. The DNA of the CDR3 is TGCGCCAGCAGACCCGGGACTAGCGGGAGGGCCAGCGGGAATGAGCAGTTCTTC.

The gene calls are TRBV6-5 and TRBJ2-1; 7 bases agree with TRBD1. V was clipped by 2 bases and J by 7 bases; unmatched bases: 8. From germline, CDR1 is MNHEY and CDR2 SVGAGI. The CDR3 loop spans 15 amino acids. The CDR3 nucleotides read TGTGCCAGCAGTTACCCGACAGGGAAAACGAATGAGCAGTTCTTC. The encoded protein is CASSYPTGKTNEQFF.

The genes are TRBV9 and TRBJ1-2, with 9 bases that match TRBD1. V was pared by 3 bases and J by 4 bases, with 7 bases of the junction left unmatched. The CDR3 covers 15 residues. CDR1 and CDR2 from the germline V gene are SGDLS and YYNGEE. CDR3 residues: CASSASGTGPYGYTF. The CDR3 DNA sequence: TGTGCCAGCAGCGCATCCGGGACAGGGCCCTATGGCTACACCTTC. The whole variable domain, remainder taken from reference TRBV9 and TRBJ1-2, is DSGVTQTPKHLITATGQRVTLRCSPRSGDLSVYWYQQSLDQGLQFLIQYYNGEERAKGNILERFSAQQFPDLHSELNLSSLELGDSALYFCASSASGTGPYGYTFGSGTRLTVV.

The rearrangement links TRBV24-1 to TRBJ1-4, with D unresolved. Germline assignment: CDR1 KGHDR and CDR2 SFDVKD. The CDR3 loop spans 13 amino acids. Between the trimmed V and J ends, which lost 9 bases and 8 bases, there was a span of 15 bases. In nucleotides, the CDR3 is TGTGCCACCGGGGAGCCCGAAGGGGAAAAACTGTTTTTT. Residues: CATGEPEGEKLFF.

The chain recombines TRBV4-3 with TRBJ1-1; TRBD1 might be the D (6 bases). Germline values: CDR1 LGHNA, CDR2 YSLEER. V was pared by 1 base and J by 6 bases, with 12 bases between. There are 14 residues in the CDR3. The CDR3 sequence is CASSQAGRGAEAFF. The DNA for the CDR3 is TGCGCCAGCAGCCAAGCGGGCAGGGGCGCTGAAGCTTTCTTT.

V usage is TRBV28 and J usage is TRBJ2-3; 7 positions agree with TRBD1. This CDR3 contains 15 residues. Germline CDR1 MDHEN, CDR2 SYDVKM. V gave up 5 bases and J gave up 2 bases; unmatched junction bases: 7. This CDR3 reads CASSLDRMSTDTQYF. CDR3 nucleotides: TGTGCCAGCAGTCTGGACAGGATGTCCACAGATACGCAGTATTTT.